This T cell receptor beta chain was obtained from a study of blood T cell repertoires in COVID-19. This clone was counted once. The repertoire was sequenced with immunoSEQ multiplex PCR; TCRdb's copy has only in-frame clones and lacks some. The table includes 29,000 or so clones, approximately 80% detected once. The trim removed 0 bases at V and 5 bases at J, leaving 6 bases unmatched. Germline V gene lookup returns CDR1 LNHNV and CDR2 YYDKDF (reference sequence). This CDR3 has 16 amino acids. The sequence was obtained from a woman aged 70-85 years with acute or convalescent COVID-19. Material: peripheral blood. This chain connects TRBV15 to TRBJ2-5; 10 bases map to TRBD2. CDR3 coding DNA: TGTGCCACCAGCAGAGATCAGCGGGAGGGCCCCGAGACCCAGTACTTC. Protein product: CATSRDQREGPETQYF.